Below, 5 T cell receptor beta chains from the same sample are listed, as sequenced in a study of blood T cell repertoires in COVID-19 (dated by TCRdb to the early 2020s). Library generation was performed with the immunoSEQ multiplex PCR assay. Held by TCRdb, this immuneACCESS table contains in-frame sequences only and omits some clones. Under half of the omission traces to an unresolved V gene where checked; the cause of the rest is unknown. The sample table lists under 75,000 clones, around 84% of them with a count of one. The ten largest clones capture under 7.5% of the sample. The sequencing input was peripheral blood. The receptors were gathered from a man aged 60 to 75 with acute or convalescent COVID-19.

V is TRBV7-9 and J is TRBJ2-3; TRBD2 matches 8 bases. Trimming removed 6 bases from V and 2 bases from J; junction bases left unmatched: 4. CDR1 and CDR2 (germline): SEHNR, FQNEAQ (reference sequence). There are 14 residues in the CDR3. In nucleotides, the CDR3 is TGTGCCAGCAGTAGCGGGGCATACACAGATACGCAGTATTTT. Amino acids: CASSSGAYTDTQYF.

The CDR3 region is CASSLFEGTTGELFF. The CDR3 coding sequence is TGTGCCAGCAGCTTGTTCGAGGGAACCACCGGGGAGCTGTTTTTT. V usage is TRBV7-9 and J usage is TRBJ2-2; tentative D call: TRBD2 (5 bases). Germline V gene sequence: CDR1 SEHNR, CDR2 FQNEAQ (reference sequence). V lost 3 bases and J lost 4, with 12 bases in between. This CDR3 is built from 15 residues.

The chain employs TRBV19 and TRBJ1-2; D might be TRBD1 (6 bases). The CDR3 is 14 residues long. V was shortened by 9 bases and J by 5 bases, with 19 bases between the two germline ends. From germline, CDR1 is LNHDA and CDR2 SQIVND (reference sequence). DNA for the CDR3: TGTGCCAGCAGCTGGGGGGGGACACTTTATGGCTACACCTTC. It specifies CASSWGGTLYGYTF.

The CDR3 loop reads CASSLWGQGGADTQYF. The CDR3 nucleotides are TGTGCCAGCAGCTTATGGGGACAGGGGGGAGCAGATACGCAGTATTTT. The V and J genes are TRBV7-8 and TRBJ2-3; the match to TRBD1 covers 11 bases. The CDR3 has 16 residues. The V gene's germline CDR1 is SGHVS and CDR2 FQNEAQ. V was clipped by 2 bases and J by 4 bases; unmatched bases: 5.

This clone appeared once. V is TRBV7-9 and J is TRBJ1-1, with TRBD1 matching 9 bases. The CDR3 runs 14 residues. Germline CDR1 reads SEHNR; CDR2 reads FQNEAQ (reference sequence). J lost 5 bases, V lost 5 bases, and 6 bases had no gene match. In DNA, the CDR3 is TGTGCCAGCAGCCAGACAGGGGGAAGGACTGAAGCTTTCTTT. Amino acid sequence: CASSQTGGRTEAFF.